One sample yielded the 2 T cell receptor beta chains listed below, sequenced in a study of cytomegalovirus exposure and HLA in healthy donors (TCRdb year 2017). Library prep was done by the immunoSEQ multiplex PCR assay. The immuneACCESS repertoire file appears here via TCRdb, limited to in-frame rearrangements. These files lack a portion of the clones; in checked studies, under half of the deficit traces to unresolved V genes, and the cause of the others is not known. The table for this sample lists some 200,000 clones; over 80% of them were counted only once. The ten largest clonotypes hold approximately 1.1% of the sample. The sample consisted of PBMCs. The receptors were sampled from a woman younger than 30 in good health and CMV-seronegative.

The chain employs TRBV9 and TRBJ1-1, with D maybe TRBD1 (6 bases). The V end was cut by 0 bases, the J end by 1 base, with 10 bases between. CDR3 size: 15 residues. Germline-derived CDR1 and CDR2 are SGDLS and YYNGEE. The CDR3 reads CASSVGQGTNTEAFF. The CDR3 DNA reads as TGTGCCAGCAGCGTAGGGCAGGGGACGAACACTGAAGCTTTCTTT.

The chain joins TRBV7-3 to TRBJ2-5, with TRBD1 identical over 7 bases. CDR1 and CDR2 from the germline V gene are SGHTA and FQGTGA. V was pared by 5 bases and J by 5 bases, with 8 bases of the junction left unmatched. The CDR3 spans 14 residues. Here the CDR3 reads CASSLTGIEETQYF. Here the CDR3 DNA reads TGTGCCAGCAGCCTGACAGGGATAGAGGAGACCCAGTACTTC.